The entry below gives a single TCR beta chain sequence along with its context. The antigen remains unidentified. The study drew all its donors from Caucasian adults living in Nashville, Tennessee. This specimen comes from a study of shared clonotypes between healthy human individuals. Here immunoSEQ multiplex PCR was the method, and the copy in TCRdb shows in-frame clones only, minus some. The data hold over a million clones, with 95% to 99% observed a single time. Notes on the study in general: Against clonotypes common to all four donors, non-shared ones had lower generation probabilities.

Germline V gene data show CDR1 as MGHDK and CDR2 as SYGVNS. V dropped 2 bases and J dropped 5 bases, with 16 bases sitting between them. The CDR3 covers 15 residues. The chain couples TRBV25-1 to TRBJ2-7; the D gene is possibly TRBD2 (5 bases). This clonotype was obtained from a man aged 30 to 45 in good health. The sample consisted of naive CD4+ T cells sorted from blood. Subset here: CD45RA+ positively selected. The CDR3 bases are TGTGCCAGCAGTGAAGGACCACCAGAGGGTAACGAGCAGTACTTC. It yields the protein CASSEGPPEGNEQYF.